This entry concerns a single TCR beta chain. The germline V gene encodes CDR1 SGHNT and CDR2 YENEEA. CDR3 size: 19 residues. The V gene end was trimmed by 4 bases and the J gene end by 0 bases; junction bases not matched to a gene: 12. These data belong to a study of blood T cell repertoires in COVID-19. Study background: PBMCs, B-cell-depleted T cells, or T cells provided the cDNA or gDNA that made up the material.

In the authors' methods: Using reference gene primer amplification, nucleated cell counts were estimated. The table came from immunoSEQ multiplex PCR; TCRdb's copy has only in-frame clones and leaves some out. V and J calls and clone size are copied from that table; D and trimming were computed from the DNA. The sample has 90,000 or so clones; around 90% are singletons. Material for sequencing was peripheral blood. The sequence derives from a young man with COVID-19, enrolled during active disease. This sequence joins TRBV11-3 and TRBJ2-1; 10 bases fit TRBD2. The CDR3 loop reads CASSSPGTSASSSYNEQFF. DNA for the CDR3: TGTGCCAGCAGCTCGCCCGGGACTAGCGCTAGTAGCTCCTACAATGAGCAGTTCTTC.